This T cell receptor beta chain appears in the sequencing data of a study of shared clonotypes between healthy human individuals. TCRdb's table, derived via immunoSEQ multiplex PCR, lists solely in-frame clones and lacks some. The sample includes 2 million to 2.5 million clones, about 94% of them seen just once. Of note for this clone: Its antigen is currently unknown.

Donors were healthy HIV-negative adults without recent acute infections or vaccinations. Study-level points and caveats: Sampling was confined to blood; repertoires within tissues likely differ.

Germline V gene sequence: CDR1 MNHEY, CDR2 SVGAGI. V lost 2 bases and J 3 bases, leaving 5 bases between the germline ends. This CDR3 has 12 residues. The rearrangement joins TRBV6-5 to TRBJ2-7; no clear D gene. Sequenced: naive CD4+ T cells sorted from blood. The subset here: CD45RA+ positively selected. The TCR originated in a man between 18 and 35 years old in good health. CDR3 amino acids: CASSYPGYEQYF. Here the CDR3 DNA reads TGTGCCAGCAGTTACCCCGGCTACGAGCAGTACTTC.